Here is one T cell receptor (beta chain) with its context. Repertoires were generated with immunoSEQ multiplex PCR, while TCRdb's copy carries only in-frame clones and drops some. The table lists 290,000 or so clones, approximately 90% of them singletons. The record originates from a study of blood T cell repertoires in COVID-19. Study information: COVID-19 samples, acute and convalescent, were from the United States, Italy and Spain. From T cells, B-cell-depleted T cells, or PBMCs came the material, which was cDNA or gDNA.

Enrollees, 18 to 89 years old, lived in 24 US areas. Assignment of participants to cohorts was predicated upon participant-reported clinical history. This CDR3 contains 14 residues. CDR1 and CDR2 from the germline V gene are SNHLY and FYNNEI. V shed 5 bases and J shed 8 bases, with 15 bases lying between them. This chain links TRBV2 with TRBJ1-4; D perhaps matches TRBD1 (5 bases). Sequencing used PBMCs or T cells enriched from blood (not recorded which). This TCR derives from a woman aged 25 to 45 who had recovered from COVID-19. CDR3 in DNA: TGTGCCAGCAGTCAGGACAACACTCGGGAAAAACTGTTTTTT. Protein product: CASSQDNTREKLFF.